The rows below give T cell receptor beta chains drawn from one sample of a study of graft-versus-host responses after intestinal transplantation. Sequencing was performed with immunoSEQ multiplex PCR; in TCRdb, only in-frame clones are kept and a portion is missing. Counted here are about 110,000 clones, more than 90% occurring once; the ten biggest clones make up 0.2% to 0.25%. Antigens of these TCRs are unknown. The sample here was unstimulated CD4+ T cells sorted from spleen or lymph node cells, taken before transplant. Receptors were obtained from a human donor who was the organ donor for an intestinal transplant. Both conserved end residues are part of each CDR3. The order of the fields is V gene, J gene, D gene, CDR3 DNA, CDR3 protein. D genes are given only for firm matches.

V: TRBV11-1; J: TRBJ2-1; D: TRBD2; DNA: TGTGCCAGCAGCGCCACAGCGGGAGGGAAGTTCTTC; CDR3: CASSATAGGKFF
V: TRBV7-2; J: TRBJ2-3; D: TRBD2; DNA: TGTGCCAGCAGCCCTCGGGCTAGCGGACTTGGGGATACGCAGTATTTT; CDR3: CASSPRASGLGDTQYF
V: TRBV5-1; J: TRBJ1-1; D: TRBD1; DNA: TGCGCCAGCAGCCCCGGGACAGCGGACACTGAAGCTTTCTTT; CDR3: CASSPGTADTEAFF
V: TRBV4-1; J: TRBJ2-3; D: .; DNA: TGCGCCAGCAGCCAAGATTTTGCCGCAGATACGCAGTATTTT; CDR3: CASSQDFAADTQYF
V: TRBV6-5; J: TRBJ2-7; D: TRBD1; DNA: TGTGCCAGCAGTGGACAGGGATCCTACGAGCAGTACTTC; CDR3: CASSGQGSYEQYF
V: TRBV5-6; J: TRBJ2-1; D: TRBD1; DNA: TGTGCCAGCAGCGCTGCGGGGACAGGGATCAATGAGCAGTTCTTC; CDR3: CASSAAGTGINEQFF
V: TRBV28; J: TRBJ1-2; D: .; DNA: TGTGCCAGCAGTTTAGCGGCAGGGACCTATGGCTACACCTTC; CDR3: CASSLAAGTYGYTF
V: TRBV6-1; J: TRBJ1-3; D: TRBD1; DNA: TGTGCCAGCAGTGCCGGGACAGGGGCAGACACCATATATTTT; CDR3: CASSAGTGADTIYF
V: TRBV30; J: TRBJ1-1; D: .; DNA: TGTGCCTGGAATGTCGGTTGGGGGGCGGCTATTGAAGCTTTCTTT; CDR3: CAWNVGWGAAIEAFF
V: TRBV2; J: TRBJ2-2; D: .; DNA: TGTGCCAGCAGAGAGTCAAGGGCCGGGGAGCTGTTTTTT; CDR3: CASRESRAGELFF
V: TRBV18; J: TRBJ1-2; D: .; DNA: TGTGCCAGCTCACCGGGGGGAGATGACTATGGCTACACCTTC; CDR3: CASSPGGDDYGYTF
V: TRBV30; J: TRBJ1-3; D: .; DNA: TGTGCCACCCAGGGTTTAGGAAACACCATATATTTT; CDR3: CATQGLGNTIYF
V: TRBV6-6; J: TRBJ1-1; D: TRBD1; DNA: TGTGCCAGCAGTCGGGACAGGGGGCCGGGGAACACTGAAGCTTTCTTT; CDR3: CASSRDRGPGNTEAFF
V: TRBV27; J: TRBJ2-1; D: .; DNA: TGTGCCAGCAGTTTATCGAAATACGGTGAGCAGTTCTTC; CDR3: CASSLSKYGEQFF
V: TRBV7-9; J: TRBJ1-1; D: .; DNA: TGTGCCAGCAGCTCACATTACACTGAAGCTTTCTTT; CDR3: CASSSHYTEAFF
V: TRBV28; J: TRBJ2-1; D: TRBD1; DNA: TGTGCCAGCACCAAACGACAGGGCACCTCCTACAATGAGCAGTTCTTC; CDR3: CASTKRQGTSYNEQFF